This T cell receptor (beta chain) was identified in a study of PD-1 blockade in classical Hodgkin lymphoma. Overall study context: Patients received nivolumab 3 mg/kg intravenously every 2 weeks.

Profiled with immunoSEQ multiplex PCR; TCRdb holds only in-frame clones, not every one. The data show about 15,000 clones, approximately 86% seen once. As to this clone: The antigen is not known.

CDR3 length: 13 residues. Germline V CDR1 and CDR2: LNHNV, YYDKDF (reference sequence). With 1 base removed from V and 1 base from J, the gap between germline ends came to 4 bases. Points from the study as a whole: Newly diagnosed and completely responding patients shared comparable baseline diversity.

In every patient, relapse followed autologous stem cell transplantation, while exposure to brentuximab vedotin differed. The CD4+ T cells used were purified from thawed PBMCs through magnetic negative selection. The sample in question was CD4+ T cells from blood, obtained at baseline. The TCR comes from a human donor with classical Hodgkin lymphoma. The chain links TRBV15 to TRBJ1-1; D call uncertain. Written as DNA, the CDR3 is TGTGCCACCAGCAGAGCCCAGAACACTGAAGCTTTCTTT. Protein product: CATSRAQNTEAFF.